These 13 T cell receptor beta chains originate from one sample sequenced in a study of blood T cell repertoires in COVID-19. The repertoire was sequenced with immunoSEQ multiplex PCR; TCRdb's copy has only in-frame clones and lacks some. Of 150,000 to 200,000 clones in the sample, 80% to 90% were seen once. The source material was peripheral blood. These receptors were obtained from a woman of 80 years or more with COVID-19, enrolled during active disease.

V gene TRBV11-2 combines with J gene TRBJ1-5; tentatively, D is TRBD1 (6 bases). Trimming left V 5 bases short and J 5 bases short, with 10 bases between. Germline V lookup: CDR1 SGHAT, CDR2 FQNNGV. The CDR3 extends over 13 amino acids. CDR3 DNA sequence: TGTGCCAGCAGCCTCTACAGGGATCAGCCCCAGCATTTT. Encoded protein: CASSLYRDQPQHF.

CDR3 sequence (DNA): TGTGCCAGCAGCACCCGGGCGGGGGTCACAGATACGCAGTATTTT. Its translation is CASSTRAGVTDTQYF. The chain has TRBV25-1 and TRBJ2-3; 7 nucleotides agree with TRBD2. V lost 6 bases, J lost 2 bases, and 8 bases stayed unmatched. Germline V CDR1 and CDR2: MGHDK, SYGVNS. This CDR3 is built from 15 residues.

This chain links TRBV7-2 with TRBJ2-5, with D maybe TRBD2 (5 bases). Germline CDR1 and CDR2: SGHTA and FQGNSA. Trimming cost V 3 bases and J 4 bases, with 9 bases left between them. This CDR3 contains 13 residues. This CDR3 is CASSFVARETQYF. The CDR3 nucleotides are TGTGCCAGCAGCTTTGTAGCGAGAGAGACCCAGTACTTC.

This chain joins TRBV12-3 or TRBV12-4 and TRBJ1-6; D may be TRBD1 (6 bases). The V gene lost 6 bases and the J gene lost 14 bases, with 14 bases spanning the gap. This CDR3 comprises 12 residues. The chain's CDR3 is CASSRGVSALHF. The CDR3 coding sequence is TGTGCCAGCAGCAGGGGCGTCTCGGCCCTCCACTTT.

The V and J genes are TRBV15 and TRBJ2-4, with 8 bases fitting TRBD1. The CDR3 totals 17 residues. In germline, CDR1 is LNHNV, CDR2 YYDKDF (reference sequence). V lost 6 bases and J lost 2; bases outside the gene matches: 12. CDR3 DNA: TGTGCCACCAGGAAGGGGCACGACAGGGGTACCAAAAACATTCAGTACTTC. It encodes CATRKGHDRGTKNIQYF. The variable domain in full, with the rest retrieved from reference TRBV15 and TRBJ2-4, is DAMVIQNPRYQVTQFGKPVTLSCSQTLNHNVMYWYQQKSSQAPKLLFHYYDKDFNNEADTPDNFQSRRPNTSFCFLDIRSPGLGDTAMYLCATRKGHDRGTKNIQYFGAGTRLSVL.

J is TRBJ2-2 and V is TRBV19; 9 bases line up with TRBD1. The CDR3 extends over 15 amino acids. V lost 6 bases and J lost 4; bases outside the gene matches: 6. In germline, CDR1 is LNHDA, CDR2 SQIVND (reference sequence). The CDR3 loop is CASSQETGGTGELFF. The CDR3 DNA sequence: TGTGCCAGTAGCCAAGAGACAGGGGGCACCGGGGAGCTGTTTTTT.

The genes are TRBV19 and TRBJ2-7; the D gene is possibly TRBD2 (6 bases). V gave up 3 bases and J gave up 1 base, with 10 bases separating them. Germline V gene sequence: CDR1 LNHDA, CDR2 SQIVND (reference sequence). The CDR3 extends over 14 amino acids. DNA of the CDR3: TGTGCCAGTAGTATCTGGGGGAGGTCCTACGAGCAGTACTTC. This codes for CASSIWGRSYEQYF.

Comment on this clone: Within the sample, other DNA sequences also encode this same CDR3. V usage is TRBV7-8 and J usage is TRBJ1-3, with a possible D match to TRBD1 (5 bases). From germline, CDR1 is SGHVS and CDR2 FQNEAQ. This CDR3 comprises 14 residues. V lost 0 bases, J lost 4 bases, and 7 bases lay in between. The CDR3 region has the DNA TGTGCCAGCAGCTTAGCAAGACAGGGAAACACCATATATTTT. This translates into CASSLARQGNTIYF.

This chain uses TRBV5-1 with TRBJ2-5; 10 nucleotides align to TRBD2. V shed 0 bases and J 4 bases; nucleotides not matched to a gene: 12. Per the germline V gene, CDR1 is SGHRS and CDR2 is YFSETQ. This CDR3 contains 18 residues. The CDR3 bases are TGCGCCAGCAGCTTGGGGACAAGCGGGGGGGCCGTGAGAGAGACCCAGTACTTC. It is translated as CASSLGTSGGAVRETQYF.

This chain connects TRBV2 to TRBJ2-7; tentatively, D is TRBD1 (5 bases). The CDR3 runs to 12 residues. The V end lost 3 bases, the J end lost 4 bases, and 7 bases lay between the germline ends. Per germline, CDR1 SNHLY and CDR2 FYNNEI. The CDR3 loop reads CASSDTGYEQYF. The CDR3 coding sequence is TGTGCCAGCAGTGATACAGGTTACGAGCAGTACTTC.

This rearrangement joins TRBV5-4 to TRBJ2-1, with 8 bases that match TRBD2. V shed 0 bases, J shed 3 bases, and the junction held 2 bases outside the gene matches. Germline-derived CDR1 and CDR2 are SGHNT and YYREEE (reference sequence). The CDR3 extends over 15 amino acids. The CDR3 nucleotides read TGTGCCAGCAGCTTGGGGGCGGGAGGCTACAATGAGCAGTTCTTC. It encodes CASSLGAGGYNEQFF.

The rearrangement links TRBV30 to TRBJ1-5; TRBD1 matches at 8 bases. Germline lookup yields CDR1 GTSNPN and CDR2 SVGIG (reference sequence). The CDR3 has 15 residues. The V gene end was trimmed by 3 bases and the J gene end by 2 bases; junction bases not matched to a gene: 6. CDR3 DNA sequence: TGTGCCTGGAGGTCCGGGACAGGAGGCAATCAGCCCCAGCATTTT. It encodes CAWRSGTGGNQPQHF.

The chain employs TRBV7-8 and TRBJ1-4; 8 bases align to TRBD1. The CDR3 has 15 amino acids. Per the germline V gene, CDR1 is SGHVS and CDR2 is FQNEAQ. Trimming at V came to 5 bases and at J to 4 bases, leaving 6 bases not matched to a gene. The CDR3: CASSARQGFNEKLFF. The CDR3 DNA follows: TGTGCCAGCAGCGCTCGACAGGGGTTTAATGAAAAACTGTTTTTT.